This T cell receptor (beta chain) is from a study of shared clonotypes between healthy human individuals. Here immunoSEQ multiplex PCR was the method, and the copy in TCRdb shows in-frame clones only, minus some. The sample holds about 2 million clones; roughly 95% are singletons and the top ten take roughly 1%. CD8 cells classed as naive were CD45RO-negative and positively selected for CCR7, excluding terminally differentiated effector memory CD45RA+ cells. Germline V gene lookup returns CDR1 MGHRA and CDR2 YSYEKL. This CDR3 spans 13 amino acids. Trimming pared 0 bases from V and 9 bases from J, leaving 9 bases between. This clone turned up a few times.

This clonotype was obtained from a man younger than 30 in good health. The rearrangement links TRBV4-1 to TRBJ1-5; D remains ambiguous. Specimen: naive CD8+ T cells sorted from blood. The CDR3 sequence: CASSQDTGLPQHF. The CDR3 DNA follows: TGCGCCAGCAGCCAAGATACGGGTCTGCCCCAGCATTTT.